Here is one TCR beta chain with its context. Trimming stripped 5 bases from V and 3 bases from J, with 10 bases between. The germline CDR1 and CDR2 sequences are SGHAT and FQNNGV. The CDR3 has 13 amino acids. This sample is part of a study of blood T cell repertoires in COVID-19. Study overall: Material from acute and convalescent COVID-19 was sourced from the United States, Italy and Spain.

Participants, 18 to 89 years old, spanned around 25 US areas. Categorization into cohorts depended on clinical history that participants reported. In the original workflow: Using reference gene primer amplification, nucleated cell counts were estimated. Sequenced by immunoSEQ multiplex PCR; TCRdb stores in-frame clones only, minus some. The DNA gave D and trimming, while V, J and clone size come from that table. The table has 250,000 or so clones, 75% to 90% seen once. The sequence was collected from a woman aged 25-40 years with acute COVID-19. Material for sequencing was PBMCs or T cells enriched from blood (not recorded which). The V call is TRBV11-2, the J call TRBJ1-2, with D perhaps matching TRBD1 (6 bases). CDR3 nucleotides: TGTGCCAGCAGCACGGACAGCTACTATGGCTACACCTTC. Protein sequence: CASSTDSYYGYTF.